This is a list of T cell receptor beta chains from one sample in a study of T cells after yellow fever vaccination. TCRdb re-called the 5' RACE reads with MiXCR, one entry per CDR3 protein. The sample consists of 550,000 or so distinct CDR3 sequences, around 21% of them appearing once. Here the sequenced sample was PBMCs, taken 15 days after the yellow fever booster vaccination. The receptors originated from a young man who received the YFV17D yellow fever vaccine. The CDR3 runs from the conserved cysteine through the conserved F or W. Each record gives: clone size, V gene, J gene, D gene, CDR3 DNA, CDR3 protein. A D gene is named only where the DNA matches it firmly. Size values are once, few and many counts, or a class for expanded clones, and some rows have none.

abundance: NA
v_gene: TRBV18
j_gene: TRBJ2-2
d_gene: NA
CDR3nt: TGTGCCAGCTCAGAAGGGCGTCCCACCGGGGAGCTGTTTTTT
CDR3aa: CASSEGRPTGELFF

abundance: NA
v_gene: TRBV7-2
j_gene: TRBJ2-7
d_gene: TRBD1
CDR3nt: TGTGCCAGCGTAAGACAGAGGGGGCAGTCCTACGAGCAGTACTTC
CDR3aa: CASVRQRGQSYEQYF

abundance: few
v_gene: TRBV5-1
j_gene: TRBJ2-2
d_gene: TRBD1
CDR3nt: TGCGCCACCGCGACAGGGGATCCAGCCGGGGAGCTGTTTTTT
CDR3aa: CATATGDPAGELFF

abundance: few
v_gene: TRBV5-1
j_gene: TRBJ1-2
d_gene: NA
CDR3nt: TGCGCCAGCAGTCGAGGGACCGGGAGGTCCGGCTACACCTTC
CDR3aa: CASSRGTGRSGYTF

abundance: many
v_gene: TRBV28
j_gene: TRBJ2-7
d_gene: NA
CDR3nt: TGTGCCAGCATGGGGTACCAGCAGTACTTC
CDR3aa: CASMGYQQYF

abundance: NA
v_gene: TRBV7-9
j_gene: TRBJ2-7
d_gene: NA
CDR3nt: TGTGCCAGCAGCTTAGCCCTGGACAGTCAGTACTTC
CDR3aa: CASSLALDSQYF

abundance: few
v_gene: TRBV11-2
j_gene: TRBJ1-2
d_gene: NA
CDR3nt: TGTGCCAGCAGCTTAGGCACGGGACCGAGCTATGGCTACACCTTC
CDR3aa: CASSLGTGPSYGYTF

abundance: NA
v_gene: TRBV10-3
j_gene: TRBJ2-3
d_gene: NA
CDR3nt: TGTGCCATCAGTGAGTCGCAGTCGGCTGCTGTGCGAGATACGCAGTATTTT
CDR3aa: CAISESQSAAVRDTQYF

abundance: few
v_gene: TRBV5-1
j_gene: TRBJ1-1
d_gene: NA
CDR3nt: TGCGCCAGCAGCTACCGGGCGACGAACACTGAAGCTTTCTTT
CDR3aa: CASSYRATNTEAFF

abundance: few
v_gene: TRBV25-1
j_gene: TRBJ2-4
d_gene: NA
CDR3nt: TGTGCCAGCAGTGAACTTCCGGGGGTCGAAAACATTCAGTACTTC
CDR3aa: CASSELPGVENIQYF

abundance: few
v_gene: TRBV28
j_gene: TRBJ2-1
d_gene: TRBD2
CDR3nt: TGTGCCAGCAGTTCTAGCGGGAGGCAGTTCTTC
CDR3aa: CASSSSGRQFF

abundance: few
v_gene: TRBV20-1
j_gene: TRBJ2-1
d_gene: NA
CDR3nt: TGCAGTGCTAGTCCCCTAGGGGACGAGCAGTTCTTC
CDR3aa: CSASPLGDEQFF

abundance: NA
v_gene: TRBV27
j_gene: TRBJ2-7
d_gene: TRBD1
CDR3nt: TGTGCCAGCAGTTTTACAGGGGGCGGTTCTATTCCCTACGAGCAGTACTTC
CDR3aa: CASSFTGGGSIPYEQYF

abundance: NA
v_gene: TRBV6-2/TRBV6-3
j_gene: TRBJ2-1
d_gene: NA
CDR3nt: TGTGCCAGCAGTCTCCGTCAGGGGTCTTCCTACAATGAGCAGTTCTTC
CDR3aa: CASSLRQGSSYNEQFF

abundance: few
v_gene: TRBV28
j_gene: TRBJ2-1
d_gene: TRBD2
CDR3nt: TGTGCCACCAAAACTAGCGGGAGAACCACCCACAATGAGCAGTTCTTC
CDR3aa: CATKTSGRTTHNEQFF

abundance: NA
v_gene: TRBV29-1
j_gene: TRBJ2-3
d_gene: NA
CDR3nt: TGCAGCATACACCCCTCGGGCACAGATACGCAGTATTTT
CDR3aa: CSIHPSGTDTQYF

abundance: NA
v_gene: TRBV18
j_gene: TRBJ2-7
d_gene: NA
CDR3nt: TGTGCCAGCTCAAAGTCCGGCGGGTACGAGCAGTACTTC
CDR3aa: CASSKSGGYEQYF

abundance: few
v_gene: TRBV28
j_gene: TRBJ2-3
d_gene: NA
CDR3nt: TGTGCCAGCAGTTTTAGCCCTCTGGCACGAAAACACACAGATACGCAGTATTTT
CDR3aa: CASSFSPLARKHTDTQYF

abundance: NA
v_gene: TRBV6-5
j_gene: TRBJ1-6
d_gene: NA
CDR3nt: TGTGCCAGCAGTTACCGAGGGGCTAATTCACCCCTCCACTTT
CDR3aa: CASSYRGANSPLHF

abundance: NA
v_gene: TRBV7-8
j_gene: TRBJ2-2
d_gene: NA
CDR3nt: TGTGCCAGCAGCCCGGTAGGGGGTCGGGCCCCCGGGGAGCTGTTTTTT
CDR3aa: CASSPVGGRAPGELFF

abundance: NA
v_gene: TRBV12-3/TRBV12-4
j_gene: TRBJ1-1
d_gene: TRBD1
CDR3nt: TGTGCCAGCAGGGACCGGGACAGGAACACTGAAGCTTTCTTT
CDR3aa: CASRDRDRNTEAFF

abundance: NA
v_gene: TRBV23-1
j_gene: TRBJ2-3
d_gene: TRBD2
CDR3nt: TGCGCCAGCAGTCATAGGGACCAGACTAGCGGAGATACGCAGTATTTT
CDR3aa: CASSHRDQTSGDTQYF

abundance: NA
v_gene: TRBV12-3/TRBV12-4
j_gene: TRBJ1-2
d_gene: TRBD1
CDR3nt: TGTGCCAGCCTGGGACAGTTCAAGTACTATGGCTACACCTTC
CDR3aa: CASLGQFKYYGYTF

abundance: NA
v_gene: TRBV6-1
j_gene: TRBJ2-7
d_gene: TRBD2
CDR3nt: TGTGCCAGCAGTGAGAGTCGGGGGGTCTACTCCTACGAGCAGTACTTC
CDR3aa: CASSESRGVYSYEQYF

abundance: NA
v_gene: TRBV7-9
j_gene: TRBJ1-1
d_gene: NA
CDR3nt: TGTGCCAGCAGCCTCCCCCCGGCCCGACCTTTCTTT
CDR3aa: CASSLPPARPFF

abundance: NA
v_gene: TRBV24-1
j_gene: TRBJ2-7
d_gene: NA
CDR3nt: TGTGCCACCAGTGATTTTAACTACGAGCAGTACTTC
CDR3aa: CATSDFNYEQYF

abundance: NA
v_gene: TRBV29-1
j_gene: TRBJ2-5
d_gene: TRBD2
CDR3nt: TGCAGCGTTAGGGCTAGCGGGAGGGAAAAGACCCAGTACTTC
CDR3aa: CSVRASGREKTQYF

abundance: few
v_gene: TRBV5-1
j_gene: TRBJ1-1
d_gene: TRBD1
CDR3nt: TGCGCCAGCAGCTCCGGGACAGGGAGTTTCTCCACTGAAGCTTTCTTT
CDR3aa: CASSSGTGSFSTEAFF

abundance: many
v_gene: TRBV4-3
j_gene: TRBJ1-6
d_gene: NA
CDR3nt: TGCGCCAGCAGCCATGGGACCTATAATTCACCCCTCCACTTT
CDR3aa: CASSHGTYNSPLHF

abundance: few
v_gene: TRBV10-3
j_gene: TRBJ2-7
d_gene: NA
CDR3nt: TGTGCCATCAGTGAGCGTCAGAGAGAGCAGTACTTC
CDR3aa: CAISERQREQYF

abundance: NA
v_gene: TRBV2
j_gene: TRBJ1-5
d_gene: TRBD1
CDR3nt: TGTGCCAGCACCCGGGACAGGGGCGATCAGCCCCAGCATTTT
CDR3aa: CASTRDRGDQPQHF

abundance: few
v_gene: TRBV29-1
j_gene: TRBJ2-5
d_gene: TRBD1
CDR3nt: TGCAGCGTTGAGGGGACAGGGGGCACAGAAGAGACCCAGTACTTC
CDR3aa: CSVEGTGGTEETQYF

abundance: NA
v_gene: TRBV18
j_gene: TRBJ2-3
d_gene: TRBD2
CDR3nt: TGTGCCAGCTCACCCCGGGGGGTGACAGATACGCAGTATTTT
CDR3aa: CASSPRGVTDTQYF

abundance: NA
v_gene: TRBV30
j_gene: TRBJ1-2
d_gene: TRBD1
CDR3nt: TGTGCCTGGAGTGTACAAGGGGGCCATGGCTACACCTTC
CDR3aa: CAWSVQGGHGYTF

abundance: many
v_gene: TRBV7-2
j_gene: TRBJ2-1
d_gene: NA
CDR3nt: TGTGCCAGCAGTTTCGGGACAAGATACAATGAGCAGTTCTTC
CDR3aa: CASSFGTRYNEQFF

abundance: few
v_gene: TRBV20-1
j_gene: TRBJ1-2
d_gene: NA
CDR3nt: TGCAGTGCTAGAGACAGCTATGGCTACACCTTC
CDR3aa: CSARDSYGYTF

abundance: few
v_gene: TRBV29-1
j_gene: TRBJ2-7
d_gene: TRBD1
CDR3nt: TGCAGCGTTGAGGGCCAGGGGGCCACCTACGAGCAGTACTTC
CDR3aa: CSVEGQGATYEQYF

abundance: NA
v_gene: TRBV10-3
j_gene: TRBJ2-5
d_gene: TRBD2
CDR3nt: TGTGCCATCAGTGCCGGGACTAGCGGCGTCCAAGAGACCCAGTACTTC
CDR3aa: CAISAGTSGVQETQYF

abundance: few
v_gene: TRBV6-2/TRBV6-3
j_gene: TRBJ1-1
d_gene: NA
CDR3nt: TGTGCCAGCAGTTATCGCACCGGGAACACTGAAGCTTTCTTT
CDR3aa: CASSYRTGNTEAFF

abundance: NA
v_gene: TRBV15
j_gene: TRBJ2-5
d_gene: NA
CDR3nt: TGTGCCACCAGCAGAGATACCCACAGCCAAGAGACCCAGTACTTC
CDR3aa: CATSRDTHSQETQYF

abundance: few
v_gene: TRBV3-1
j_gene: TRBJ2-1
d_gene: NA
CDR3nt: TGTGCCAGCGACCAGGAGGGCTCCCACAATGAGCAGTTCTTC
CDR3aa: CASDQEGSHNEQFF

abundance: NA
v_gene: TRBV20-1
j_gene: TRBJ2-2
d_gene: TRBD2
CDR3nt: TGCAGTGCTAGGACTAGCGGGACTTCCGGGGAGCTGTTTTTT
CDR3aa: CSARTSGTSGELFF

abundance: NA
v_gene: TRBV20-1
j_gene: TRBJ2-7
d_gene: NA
CDR3nt: TGCAGTGCTCGATTCTATCAGGGGAATACCTACGAGCAGTACTTC
CDR3aa: CSARFYQGNTYEQYF